This record looks at one T cell receptor (beta chain) sequence and its context. In this sample, this clonotype turned up a few times. There is no known antigen for this receptor. No clone much larger than this one lies a single base away; base qualities are absent. From the cysteine through the phenylalanine, the CDR3 covers 17 amino acids. The only DNA kept is the CDR3, 51 bases in frame from the first base. Library generation was performed with PCR. The sequencer was an Illumina HiSeq 2500. Molecular barcoding was employed in the preparation of TCR libraries, with unique molecular identifiers being used to normalize TCRbeta repertoire quantification. TCRdb handled the public reads itself, with Q25 trimming in fastp and clone calling in MiXCR, and kept productive beta chains. For every CDR3 protein sequence, its rows merge into one entry that carries the most common genes and DNA. Within this sample are 70,000 or so distinct CDR3 sequences, with roughly 11% of them counted one time only. Of the sample, roughly an eighth is held by the ten largest clones.

This sample was included in a study of T-cell reconstitution after alpha-beta-depleted transplantation in children (dated by TCRdb to 2015 to 2016). With respect to the entire study: Using TCR repertoire profiling, the study followed T-cell immune reconstitution in a quantitative way in children after TCRalphabeta/CD19-depleted allogeneic hematopoietic cell transplantation. Results and caveats for the whole study, not just this receptor: Apparently early alphabetaT-cell count recovery about two months after transplant reportedly relied on only several hundred rapidly expanded clones derived from non-depleted graft cells. The high TCRbeta diversity at day 60 in some patients was ascribed to recipient T cells and intrathymic progenitors that had survived conditioning. Over subsequent months, a decline in hyperexpanded clone frequencies was noted, and after one year, T-cell counts and TCRbeta diversity were mostly ascribed to newly produced T cells.

This sample's treatment or condition label indicates: allogeneic hematopoietic cell transplantation with graft depleted of TCRalphabeta T cells and CD19 B cells. Transplant recipients were children who received TCRalphabeta/CD19-depleted allogeneic hematopoietic cell grafts. Source: PBMCs, taken before TCRalphabeta/CD19-depleted stem cell transplant. The V and J genes are TRBV21-1 and TRBJ2-4; TRBD1 is taken as the D call from the table, unchecked against the DNA. TRBV21-1 has pseudogene status. The clonotype originates from a boy younger than 18 with acute myeloid leukemia, due to receive a stem cell transplant. The DNA is as follows: TGTGCCACCCCGATGGGAGACAGGGGTCCTTCGGGGAACATTCAGTACTTC. It translates to CATPMGDRGPSGNIQYF.